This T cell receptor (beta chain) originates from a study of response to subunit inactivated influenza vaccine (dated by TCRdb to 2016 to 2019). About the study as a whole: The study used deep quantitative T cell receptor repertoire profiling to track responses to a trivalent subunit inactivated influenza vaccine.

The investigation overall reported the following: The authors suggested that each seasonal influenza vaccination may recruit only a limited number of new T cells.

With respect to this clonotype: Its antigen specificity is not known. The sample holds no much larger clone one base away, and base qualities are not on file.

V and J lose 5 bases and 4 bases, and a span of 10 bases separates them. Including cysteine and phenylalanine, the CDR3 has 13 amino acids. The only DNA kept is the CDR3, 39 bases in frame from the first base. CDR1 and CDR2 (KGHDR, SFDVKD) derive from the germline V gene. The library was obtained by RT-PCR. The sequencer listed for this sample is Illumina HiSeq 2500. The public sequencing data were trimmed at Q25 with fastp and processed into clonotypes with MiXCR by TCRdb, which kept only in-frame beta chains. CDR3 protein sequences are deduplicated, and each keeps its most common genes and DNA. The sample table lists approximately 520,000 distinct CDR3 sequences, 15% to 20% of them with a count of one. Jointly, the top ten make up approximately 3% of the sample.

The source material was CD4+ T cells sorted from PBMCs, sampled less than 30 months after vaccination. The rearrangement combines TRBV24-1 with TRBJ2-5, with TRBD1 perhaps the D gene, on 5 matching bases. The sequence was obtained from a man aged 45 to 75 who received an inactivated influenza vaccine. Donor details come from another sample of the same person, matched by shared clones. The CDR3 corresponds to CATSGRQGETQYF. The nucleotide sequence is TGTGCCACCAGTGGTAGGCAGGGAGAGACCCAGTACTTC.